This T cell receptor beta chain stems from a study of post-analysis software for immune sequencing data. Unique molecular identifiers tagged the TCR beta cDNA libraries. A single record per CDR3 protein comes from TCRdb applying MiXCR to the PCR reads. The table includes 700,000 to 900,000 distinct CDR3 sequences, about 45% detected once. This clonotype was observed a handful of times. The antigen remains undetermined. The CDR3 covers 12 residues. Trimming removed 3 bases at V and 6 bases at J, with 9 bases between. Broader study findings: In patients, about five TRBV segments were more frequent than in controls, with TRBV5-6, TRBV5-1 and TRBV20-1 among them.

The sample comprised blood. The sequence was obtained from a girl between 5 and 17 years old with multiple sclerosis. The rearrangement joins TRBV12-3 or TRBV12-4 to TRBJ2-7; D is undetermined. CDR3 protein: CASSFPNGEQYF. CDR3 coding DNA: TGTGCCAGCAGTTTCCCAAATGGCGAGCAGTACTTC.